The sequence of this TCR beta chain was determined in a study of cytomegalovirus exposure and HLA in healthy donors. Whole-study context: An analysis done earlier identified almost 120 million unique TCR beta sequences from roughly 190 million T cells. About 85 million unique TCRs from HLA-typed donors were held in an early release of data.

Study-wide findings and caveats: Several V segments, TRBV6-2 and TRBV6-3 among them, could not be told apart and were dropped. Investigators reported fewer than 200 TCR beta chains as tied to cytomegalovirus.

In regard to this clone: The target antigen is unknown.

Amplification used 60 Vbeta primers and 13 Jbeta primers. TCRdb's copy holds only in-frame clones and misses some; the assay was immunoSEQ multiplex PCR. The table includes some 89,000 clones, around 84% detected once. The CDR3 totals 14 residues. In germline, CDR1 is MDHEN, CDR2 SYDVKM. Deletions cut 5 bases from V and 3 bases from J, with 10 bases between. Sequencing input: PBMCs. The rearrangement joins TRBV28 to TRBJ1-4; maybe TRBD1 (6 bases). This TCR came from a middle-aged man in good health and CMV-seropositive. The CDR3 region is CASSQGGSNEKLFF. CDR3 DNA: TGTGCCAGCAGTCAAGGGGGATCTAATGAAAAACTGTTTTTT.